These 17 T cell receptor beta chains were all obtained from the same sample, sequenced in a study of blood T cell repertoires in COVID-19. This table comes from immunoSEQ multiplex PCR, and its TCRdb copy is limited to in-frame clones, with some not included. This sample has around 160,000 clones, with approximately 80% found just once. The sample consisted of peripheral blood. The receptor source for this set is a human donor with acute or convalescent COVID-19. The donor label of this sample is uncertain.

The table lists this clone with a few counts. The rearrangement joins TRBV21-1 to TRBJ2-7; the table's TRBD1 call for D was not verified on the DNA. TRBV21-1 is designated a pseudogene. CDR3 length: 16 residues. For the CDR3, the DNA is TGTGCCAGCAGCAAGCGGGGGGACAGGGTGGACCGGGAGCAGTACGTC. This translates into CASSKRGDRVDREQYV.

This sequence joins TRBV5-6 and TRBJ2-1, with D perhaps matching TRBD2 (7 bases). Germline V gives CDR1 SGHDT, CDR2 YYEEEE. V lost 0 bases, J lost 7 bases, and 14 bases lay in between. The CDR3 sequence is 15 residues long. For the CDR3, the DNA is TGTGCCAGCAGCTTGGCCGGGGGGCCACCTAATGAGCAGTTCTTC. Translated, it gives CASSLAGGPPNEQFF.

The V call is TRBV6-1, the J call TRBJ1-2; D not resolved. The V and J ends lost 3 bases and 0 bases respectively, with 17 bases between them. This CDR3 contains 17 residues. CDR1 is MNHNS, CDR2 SASEGT, per germline. In DNA form, the CDR3 reads TGTGCCAGCAGTGAGAGGGCCGTCTTCCAACCTAACTATGGCTACACCTTC. Translation gives CASSERAVFQPNYGYTF.

This clone has only a few counts. This chain connects TRBV6-5 to TRBJ1-1, with TRBD1 as a possible D gene (5 bases). This CDR3 region has 14 residues. Trimming stripped 5 bases from V and 2 bases from J, with 12 bases between. Per the germline V gene, CDR1 is MNHEY and CDR2 is SVGAGI. CDR3 residues: CASSRGRINTEAFF. The DNA for the CDR3 is TGTGCCAGCAGTAGGGGCAGGATCAACACTGAAGCTTTCTTT.

Concerning this clone itself: Other DNA sequences within the sample encode an identical CDR3. The chain employs TRBV3-1 (or the pseudogene TRBV3-2) and TRBJ2-7; perhaps TRBD1 as D (6 bases). The CDR3 loop spans 13 amino acids. V lost 3 bases, J lost 0 bases, and 6 bases lay in between. Germline V gene lookup returns CDR1 LGHDT and CDR2 YNNKEL (reference sequence). Here the CDR3 reads CASSQDSSYEQYV. DNA for the CDR3: TGTGCCAGCAGCCAGGACAGCTCCTACGAGCAGTACGTC.

This chain joins TRBV25-1 and TRBJ1-1, with 7 nucleotides matching TRBD1. V gave up 6 bases and J gave up 8 bases; unmatched junction bases: 3. The CDR3 is made up of 11 amino acids. Germline loops: CDR1 MGHDK, CDR2 SYGVNS. The CDR3 nucleotides read TGTGCCAGCAGCTACAGGGGCGAAGCTTTCTTT. Protein product: CASSYRGEAFF.

The chain links TRBV5-6 to TRBJ2-1; 10 bases map to TRBD2. CDR3 length: 15 amino acids. Losses at the gene ends were 1 base for V and 7 bases for J; bases not matched to a gene: 5. Germline V gene sequence: CDR1 SGHDT, CDR2 YYEEEE. CDR3 residues: CASSLRSGGANEQFF. As DNA, the CDR3 is TGTGCCAGCAGCTTGAGGAGCGGGGGGGCAAATGAGCAGTTCTTC.

The J gene is TRBJ1-4, the V gene TRBV5-1, with D possibly being TRBD1 (5 bases). With 4 bases removed from V and 4 bases from J, the gap between germline ends came to 11 bases. The CDR3 loop spans 14 amino acids. Germline values: CDR1 SGHRS, CDR2 YFSETQ. CDR3 protein: CASSRGLDNEKLFF. CDR3 bases: TGCGCCAGCAGCCGGGGACTCGATAATGAAAAACTGTTTTTT.

This clone occurred once. The gene calls are TRBV24-1 and TRBJ2-2; 7 nucleotides agree with TRBD1. The CDR3 is made up of 16 amino acids. Germline CDR1 and CDR2: KGHDR and SFDVKD. V was pared by 3 bases and J by 4 bases, with 7 bases of the junction left unmatched. CDR3 sequence reads: CATSDVTGRSTGELFF. The CDR3 DNA reads TGTGCCACCAGTGATGTGACAGGGCGTAGCACCGGGGAGCTGTTTTTT.

The rearrangement uses TRBV30 and TRBJ1-2, with no clear D. This CDR3 has 13 residues. The germline V gene has CDR1 GTSNPN and CDR2 SVGIG (reference sequence). The V gene lost 5 bases and the J gene lost 3 bases, with 13 bases spanning the gap. CDR3 amino acids: CAWDPHGDYGYTF. CDR3 DNA: TGTGCCTGGGATCCGCACGGGGACTATGGCTACACCTTC.

This clone has just one count. One end of the junction is discordant with germline, which a read error may explain. The chain recombines TRBV7-7 with TRBJ1-1, with a weak D call TRBD1 (5 bases). There are 15 residues in the CDR3. Germline CDR1 reads SSHAT; CDR2 reads FNYEAQ (reference sequence). The CDR3 spells CASSPLMTENTEAFF. The CDR3 region has the DNA TGTGCTAGCAGCCCCCTAATGACAGAGAACACTGAAGCTTTCTTT. Drawing the rest from reference TRBV7-7 and TRBJ1-1, the complete variable domain is GAGVSQSPRYKVTKRGQDVTLRCDPISSHATLYWYQQALGQGPEFLTYFNYEAQPDKSGLPSDRFSAERPEGSISTLTIQRTEQRDSAMYRCASSPLMTENTEAFFGQGTRLTVV.

The CDR3 coding sequence is TGTGCCAGCAGACAGGATTTGGCATATGGCTACACCTTC. This sequence encodes CASRQDLAYGYTF. The gene calls are TRBV6-6 and TRBJ1-2; perhaps TRBD1 as D (5 bases). V dropped 6 bases and J dropped 5 bases, with 13 bases sitting between them. The germline V gene has CDR1 MNHNY and CDR2 SVGAGI (reference sequence). CDR3 length equals 13 residues.

The genes are TRBV5-5 and TRBJ2-1; no firm D call. There are 16 residues in the CDR3. The V gene lost 0 bases and the J gene lost 6 bases, with 16 bases spanning the gap. Germline values: CDR1 SGHKS, CDR2 YYEKEE (reference sequence). The CDR3 sequence: CASSLERASSGNEQFF. CDR3 coding DNA: TGTGCCAGCAGCTTGGAACGCGCTTCCTCAGGCAATGAGCAGTTCTTC.

The J gene is TRBJ2-1, the V gene TRBV7-3; 7 nucleotides match TRBD1. The J segment lost 0 bases and the V segment lost 5 bases, leaving 7 bases of the junction unmatched. The CDR3 contains 16 residues. Germline CDR1 SGHTA, CDR2 FQGTGA. The CDR3 nucleotides are TGTGCCAGCAGCCCCGAGGGGGCTCTCTCCTACAATGAGCAGTTCTTC. It specifies CASSPEGALSYNEQFF.

The chain recombines TRBV18 with TRBJ1-1; D gene ambiguous. CDR1 and CDR2 from the germline V gene are KGHSH and LQKENI. This CDR3 has 13 residues. V was pared by 3 bases and J by 6 bases, with 11 bases between. This chain's CDR3 is CASSPSGGPEAFF. Written as DNA, the CDR3 is TGTGCCAGCTCACCCTCGGGAGGCCCTGAAGCTTTCTTT.

The gene calls are TRBV3-1 (or the pseudogene TRBV3-2) and TRBJ2-5; a possible D gene is TRBD1 (6 bases). The germline V gene has CDR1 LGHDT and CDR2 YNNKEL (reference sequence). The CDR3 is 17 residues long. Trimming took 1 base from V and 5 from J, leaving 20 bases between them. The CDR3 region has the DNA TGTGCCAGCAGCCAAGTAGTGGGGGCAAGAATCCTGGAGACCCAGTACTTC. This sequence encodes CASSQVVGARILETQYF.

V gene TRBV18 combines with J gene TRBJ1-1, with unresolved D. The V gene lost 6 bases and the J gene lost 0 bases, with 11 bases spanning the gap. CDR1 is KGHSH, CDR2 LQKENI, per germline. CDR3 length: 14 residues. The CDR3 coding sequence is TGTGCCAGCTCCGCCCAGCGGGTGAACACTGAAGCTTTCTTT. As protein: CASSAQRVNTEAFF.